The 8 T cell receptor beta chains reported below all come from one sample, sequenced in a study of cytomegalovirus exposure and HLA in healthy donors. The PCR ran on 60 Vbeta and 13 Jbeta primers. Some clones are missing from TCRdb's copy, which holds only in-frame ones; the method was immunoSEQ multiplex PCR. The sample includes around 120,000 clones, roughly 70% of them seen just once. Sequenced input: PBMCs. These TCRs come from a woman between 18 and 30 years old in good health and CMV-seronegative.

The CDR3 DNA reads TGTGCCAGCAGCCGGGACAGGGTCGACGAGCAGTACTTC. Residues: CASSRDRVDEQYF. The rearrangement joins TRBV7-8 to TRBJ2-7, with 9 bases that match TRBD1. This CDR3 contains 13 residues. Germline trimming cut 5 bases from V and 5 bases from J; bases unmatched to any gene: 4. CDR1 SGHVS and CDR2 FQNEAQ come from the germline V gene.

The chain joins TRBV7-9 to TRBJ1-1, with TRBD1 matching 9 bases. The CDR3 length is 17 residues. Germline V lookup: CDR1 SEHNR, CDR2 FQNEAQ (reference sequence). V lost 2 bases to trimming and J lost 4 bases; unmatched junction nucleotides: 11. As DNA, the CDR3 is TGTGCCAGCAGCTTAATTCCTGAGGGACAGGGACGCACTGAAGCTTTCTTT. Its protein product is CASSLIPEGQGRTEAFF.

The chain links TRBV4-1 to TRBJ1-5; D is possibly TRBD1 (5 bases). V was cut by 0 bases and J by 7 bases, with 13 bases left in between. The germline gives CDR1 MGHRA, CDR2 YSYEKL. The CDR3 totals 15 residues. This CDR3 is CASSQEGRRDQPQHF. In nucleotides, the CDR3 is TGCGCCAGCAGCCAAGAGGGGAGGAGGGACCAGCCCCAGCATTTT.

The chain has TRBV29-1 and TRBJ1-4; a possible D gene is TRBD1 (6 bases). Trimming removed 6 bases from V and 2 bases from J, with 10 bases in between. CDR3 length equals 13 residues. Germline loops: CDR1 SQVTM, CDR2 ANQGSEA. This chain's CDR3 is CSVGQGTNEKLFF. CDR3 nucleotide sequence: TGCAGCGTGGGGCAGGGGACTAATGAAAAACTGTTTTTT.

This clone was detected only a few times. The CDR3 sequence is CASSEGQGNEKLFF. CDR3 in DNA: TGCGCCAGCAGTGAGGGACAGGGAAATGAAAAACTGTTTTTT. This rearrangement joins TRBV10-1 to TRBJ1-4, with 8 nucleotides matching TRBD1. V shed 2 bases, J shed 5 bases, and the junction held 1 base outside the gene matches. CDR1 WNHNN and CDR2 SYGVQD come from the germline V gene (reference sequence). The CDR3 loop spans 14 amino acids.

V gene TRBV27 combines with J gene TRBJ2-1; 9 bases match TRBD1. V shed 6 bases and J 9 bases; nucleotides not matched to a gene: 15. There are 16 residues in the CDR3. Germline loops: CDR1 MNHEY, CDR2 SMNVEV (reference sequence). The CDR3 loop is CASSPKPRTGDSEQFF. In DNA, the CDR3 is TGTGCCAGCAGCCCCAAACCCCGGACAGGGGATAGTGAGCAGTTCTTC.

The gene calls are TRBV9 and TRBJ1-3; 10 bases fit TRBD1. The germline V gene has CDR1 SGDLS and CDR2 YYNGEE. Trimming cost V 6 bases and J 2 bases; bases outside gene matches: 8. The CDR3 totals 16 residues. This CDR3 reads CASTRAGTGAGNTIYF. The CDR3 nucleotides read TGTGCCAGCACCCGAGCCGGGACAGGGGCTGGAAACACCATATATTTT. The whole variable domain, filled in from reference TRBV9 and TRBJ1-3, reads DSGVTQTPKHLITATGQRVTLRCSPRSGDLSVYWYQQSLDQGLQFLIQYYNGEERAKGNILERFSAQQFPDLHSELNLSSLELGDSALYFCASTRAGTGAGNTIYFGEGSWLTVV.

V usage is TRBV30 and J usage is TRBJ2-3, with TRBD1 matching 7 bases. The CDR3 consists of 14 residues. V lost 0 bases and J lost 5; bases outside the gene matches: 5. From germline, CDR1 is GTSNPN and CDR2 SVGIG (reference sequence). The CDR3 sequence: CAWSVPHRGDTQYF. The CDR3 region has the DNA TGTGCCTGGAGTGTACCTCACAGGGGAGATACGCAGTATTTT.